The 19 T cell receptor beta chains presented below share a single source sample, sequenced in a study of early T cells in non-severe SARS-CoV-2 infection. TCRdb reprocessed the 5' RACE reads with MiXCR, giving one entry per CDR3 protein. The sample records about 50,000 distinct CDR3 sequences, about 9.3% being singletons. Sequencing was carried out using whole blood. The receptors shown here come from an adult who was a healthcare worker with PCR-confirmed SARS-CoV-2 infection or an uninfected control (not recorded which).

This clonotype was counted ten times or more. This sequence joins TRBV6-6 and TRBJ1-1; TRBD1 matches 8 bases. Germline CDR1 and CDR2: MNHNY and SVGAGI (reference sequence). V gave up 2 bases and J gave up 4 bases; unmatched junction bases: 6. The CDR3 runs to 15 residues. The CDR3 nucleotides are TGTGCCAGCAGTTACGCTCCACAGGGGGGCACTGAAGCTTTCTTT. Residues: CASSYAPQGGTEAFF.

This clonotype has at least ten counts. The rearrangement joins TRBV6-6 to TRBJ1-2, with D hard to call. V was cut by 6 bases and J by 2 bases, with 13 bases left in between. The CDR3 totals 14 residues. Germline lookup yields CDR1 MNHNY and CDR2 SVGAGI (reference sequence). CDR3 DNA: TGTGCCAGCAGCCCTGGACCGATGAACTATGGCTACACCTTC. Protein: CASSPGPMNYGYTF.

The chain couples TRBV5-1 to TRBJ2-3, with D uncertain. V shed 0 bases and J shed 0 bases, with 11 bases lying between them. CDR3 length: 16 residues. Germline lookup yields CDR1 SGHRS and CDR2 YFSETQ. CDR3: CASSLARTVSTDTQYF. The CDR3 DNA is TGCGCCAGCAGCTTGGCTCGGACGGTCAGCACAGATACGCAGTATTTT.

This clonotype showed up many times. The rearrangement links TRBV6-6 to TRBJ2-2, with D tentatively TRBD2 (5 bases). V gave up 9 bases and J gave up 8 bases, with 19 bases separating them. CDR1 and CDR2 (germline): MNHNY, SVGAGI (reference sequence). This CDR3 is 14 amino acids long. CDR3 protein: CASIPAGQKGELFF. CDR3 bases: TGTGCCAGTATCCCGGCGGGCCAAAAAGGGGAGCTGTTTTTT.

This clonotype was observed many times. The V call is TRBV9, the J call TRBJ1-3, with TRBD1 matching 7 bases. V lost 4 bases to trimming and J lost 0 bases; unmatched junction nucleotides: 10. The CDR3 is 17 residues long. Germline CDR1 SGDLS, CDR2 YYNGEE. The CDR3 nucleotides are TGTGCCAGCAGCCGTAGGGGGCTGGGGAACTCTGGAAACACCATATATTTT. It yields the protein CASSRRGLGNSGNTIYF.

This clonotype was detected many times. J is TRBJ2-7 and V is TRBV6-6; the D gene is possibly TRBD2 (6 bases). V lost 5 bases, J lost 4 bases, and 9 bases lay in between. The CDR3 spans 12 residues. Germline CDR1 MNHNY, CDR2 SVGAGI (reference sequence). CDR3 amino acids: CASSTGEYEQYF. Here the CDR3 DNA reads TGTGCCAGCAGTACGGGAGAATACGAGCAGTACTTC.

The chain couples TRBV29-1 to TRBJ2-3; 9 nucleotides line up with TRBD2. Losses at the gene ends were 1 base for V and 8 bases for J; bases not matched to a gene: 19. This CDR3 is built from 18 residues. Germline CDR1 and CDR2: SQVTM and ANQGSEA. The CDR3 loop is CSVEARIGKEAGGATQYF. The CDR3 nucleotides read TGCAGCGTTGAAGCTCGTATCGGAAAGGAAGCGGGAGGAGCTACGCAGTATTTT.

This clonotype was counted ten times or more. In DNA, the CDR3 is TGCAGTGCTAGTACTAGCGGGAGAGGGAATGAGCAGTTCTTC. As protein: CSASTSGRGNEQFF. The chain uses TRBV20-1 and TRBJ2-1; 11 bases align to TRBD2. J gave up 7 bases and V 3 bases, and 5 bases lay outside the gene matches. This CDR3 contains 14 residues. Germline V gene data show CDR1 as DFQATT and CDR2 as SNEGSKA (reference sequence).

This clonotype was observed at least ten times. The gene calls are TRBV29-1 and TRBJ2-2; a weak D match, TRBD2 (6 bases). Germline CDR1 is SQVTM and CDR2 is ANQGSEA. Trimming shortened V by 6 bases and J by 9 bases, and 11 bases separated the two germline ends. The CDR3 has 11 amino acids. DNA for the CDR3: TGCAGCGTGGGCGGGAACAGGGAGCTGTTTTTT. Encoded protein: CSVGGNRELFF.

The chain has TRBV7-9 and TRBJ2-7, with 7 bases fitting TRBD1. The junction had 13 bases not matched to a gene; V was cut back by 5 bases and J by 3 bases. The CDR3 covers 16 residues. Germline-derived CDR1 and CDR2 are SEHNR and FQNEAQ (reference sequence). The CDR3 loop is CASSPGTASPYYEQYF. The CDR3 DNA is TGTGCCAGCAGCCCTGGGACAGCGAGCCCGTACTACGAGCAGTACTTC.

This clonotype was picked up a small number of times. The V call is TRBV10-3, the J call TRBJ2-3, with D perhaps TRBD2 (5 bases). Trimming left V 0 bases short and J 6 bases short, with 16 bases between. This CDR3 has 16 amino acids. Germline CDR1 is ENHRY and CDR2 is SYGVKD. The CDR3 reads CAISESPGIRSDTQYF. The CDR3 nucleotides are TGTGCCATCAGTGAGTCTCCGGGGATCAGATCCGATACGCAGTATTTT.

This clonotype was seen only a few times. The chain carries TRBV7-9 and TRBJ2-5, with 11 bases lining up with TRBD2. After removal of 5 bases from V and 2 bases from J, the junction contained 10 bases not matched to a gene. The CDR3 runs to 17 residues. Germline V lookup: CDR1 SEHNR, CDR2 FQNEAQ (reference sequence). The CDR3 sequence: CASSQGTSGSPQETQYF. The CDR3 nucleotides read TGTGCCAGCAGCCAGGGGACTAGCGGAAGTCCACAAGAGACCCAGTACTTC.

This chain links TRBV6-5 with TRBJ1-6; D uncertain. This CDR3 is 13 amino acids long. V lost 5 bases, J lost 10 bases, and 12 bases lay in between. Per the germline V gene, CDR1 is MNHEY and CDR2 is SVGAGI. The CDR3 DNA sequence: TGTGCCAGCAGTACCCTGACGCAATCACCCCTCCACTTT. This sequence encodes CASSTLTQSPLHF.

This clonotype was observed many times. The chain joins TRBV5-4 to TRBJ2-7, with 7 bases fitting TRBD1. This CDR3 contains 13 residues. V trimming: 4 bases; J trimming: 2 bases; junction bases outside the gene matches: 3. Germline CDR1 SGHNT, CDR2 YYREEE (reference sequence). The CDR3, as DNA: TGTGCCAGCAGCCCGGGACAGACCTACGAGCAGTACTTC. Encoded protein: CASSPGQTYEQYF.

The sample holds many counts of this clonotype. This sequence joins TRBV7-2 and TRBJ2-3; D not certain. Per the germline V gene, CDR1 is SGHTA and CDR2 is FQGNSA. Deletions cut 0 bases from V and 0 bases from J, with 16 bases between. The CDR3 contains 18 residues. In nucleotides, the CDR3 is TGTGCCAGCAGCTTAGCGAAATTTATCGGACGGAGCACAGATACGCAGTATTTT. This encodes CASSLAKFIGRSTDTQYF.

In regard to this clonotype: A read error may explain this, as a much larger clone is one base away. V usage is TRBV18 and J usage is TRBJ2-7; unclear D gene. In germline, CDR1 is KGHSH, CDR2 LQKENI. This CDR3 region has 11 residues. The CDR3 region is CVSRRADEQYF. In nucleotides, the CDR3 is TGTGTCAGCCGACGGGCCGACGAGCAGTACTTC. The whole variable domain, remainder taken from reference TRBV18 and TRBJ2-7, is NAGVMQNPRHLVRRRGQEARLRCSPMKGHSHVYWYRQLPEEGLKFMVYLQKENIIDESGMPKERFSAEFPKEGPSILRIQQVVRGDSAAYFCVSRRADEQYFGPGTRLTVT.

Many counts were recorded for this clonotype. The V and J genes are TRBV7-8 and TRBJ2-5; D not certain. This CDR3 is built from 15 residues. Germline values: CDR1 SGHVS, CDR2 FQNEAQ. V shed 0 bases and J shed 1 base, with 9 bases lying between them. CDR3 bases: TGTGCCAGCAGCTTAGCGGGCAGCCCCCAAGAGACCCAGTACTTC. Translation: CASSLAGSPQETQYF. The whole variable domain, remainder taken from reference TRBV7-8 and TRBJ2-5, is GAGVSQSPRYKVAKRGQDVALRCDPISGHVSLFWYQQALGQGPEFLTYFQNEAQLDKSGLPSDRFFAERPEGSVSTLKIQRTQQEDSAVYLCASSLAGSPQETQYFGPGTRLLVL.

This clonotype appeared a few times. The CDR3 region is CASSVSGTQETQYF. For the CDR3, the DNA is TGTGCCAGCAGCGTGTCCGGGACCCAAGAGACCCAGTACTTC. The V call is TRBV7-3, the J call TRBJ2-5; D tentatively reads TRBD1 or TRBD2 (5 bases each). Germline lookup yields CDR1 SGHTA and CDR2 FQGTGA. The CDR3 consists of 14 residues. V dropped 5 bases and J dropped 1 base, with 11 bases sitting between them.

The chain uses TRBV12-3 or TRBV12-4 and TRBJ2-7; 12 nucleotides agree with TRBD1. CDR3 length equals 15 residues. The junction had 7 bases not matched to a gene; V was cut back by 5 bases and J by 5 bases. In DNA form, the CDR3 reads TGTGCCAGCAGTCCCTCCGGGACAGGGGGCAACGAGCAGTACTTC. Translated, it gives CASSPSGTGGNEQYF.